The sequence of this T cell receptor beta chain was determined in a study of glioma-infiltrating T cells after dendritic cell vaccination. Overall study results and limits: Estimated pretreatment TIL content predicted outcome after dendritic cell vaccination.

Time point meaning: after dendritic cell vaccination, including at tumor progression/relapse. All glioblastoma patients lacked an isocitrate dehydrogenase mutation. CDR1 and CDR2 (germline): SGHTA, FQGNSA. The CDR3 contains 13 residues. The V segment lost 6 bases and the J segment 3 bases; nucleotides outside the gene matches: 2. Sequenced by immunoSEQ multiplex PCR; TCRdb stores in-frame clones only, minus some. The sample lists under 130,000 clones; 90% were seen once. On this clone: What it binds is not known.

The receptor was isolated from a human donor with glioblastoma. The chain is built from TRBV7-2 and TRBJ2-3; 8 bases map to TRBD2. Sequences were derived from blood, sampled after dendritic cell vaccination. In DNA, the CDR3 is TGTGCCAGCAGACGGGAGGGGACAGATACGCAGTATTTT. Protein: CASRREGTDTQYF.